The rows below give T cell receptor beta chains drawn from one sample of a study of cytomegalovirus exposure and HLA in healthy donors. The repertoire was sequenced with immunoSEQ multiplex PCR; TCRdb's copy has only in-frame clones and lacks some. The sample consists of under 400,000 clones, roughly 88% of them appearing once. Source material: PBMCs. Receptors were obtained from a woman aged 18-29 years in good health and CMV-seronegative. Each CDR3 is given with its conserved first and last residue. The D gene is left open where the match is weak. Where a row states a size, it is once, few, many or the class of an expanded clone; other rows omit it.

clone size: .
D gene: TRBD1
J gene: TRBJ2-7
V gene: TRBV7-9
CDR3 protein: CASSSTGPSYEQYF
CDR3 DNA: TGTGCCAGCAGCTCGACAGGGCCTTCCTACGAGCAGTACTTC

clone size: .
D gene: TRBD1
J gene: TRBJ1-2
V gene: TRBV7-9
CDR3 protein: CASSFPGGQGSPNYGYTF
CDR3 DNA: TGTGCCAGCAGCTTCCCGGGGGGACAGGGGAGCCCGAACTATGGCTACACCTTC

clone size: .
D gene: TRBD1
J gene: TRBJ1-2
V gene: TRBV27
CDR3 protein: CASSPSSGQGASGGYTF
CDR3 DNA: TGTGCCAGCAGTCCTTCCTCGGGACAGGGGGCATCCGGTGGCTACACCTTC

clone size: .
D gene: .
J gene: TRBJ1-1
V gene: TRBV7-9
CDR3 protein: CASSSLDWGGIAEAFF
CDR3 DNA: TGTGCCAGCAGCTCCCTCGACTGGGGAGGAATCGCTGAAGCTTTCTTT

clone size: .
D gene: TRBD2
J gene: TRBJ2-7
V gene: TRBV6-5
CDR3 protein: CASSYGSGGAYEQYF
CDR3 DNA: TGTGCCAGCAGTTACGGTAGCGGGGGGGCCTACGAGCAGTACTTC

clone size: .
D gene: .
J gene: TRBJ1-5
V gene: TRBV11-2
CDR3 protein: CASSLGSRNQPQHF
CDR3 DNA: TGTGCCAGCAGCTTAGGGAGCCGTAATCAGCCCCAGCATTTT

clone size: .
D gene: TRBD1
J gene: TRBJ2-3
V gene: TRBV5-1
CDR3 protein: CASSLQGYTDTQYF
CDR3 DNA: TGCGCCAGCAGTCTACAGGGGTACACAGATACGCAGTATTTT

clone size: .
D gene: .
J gene: TRBJ2-1
V gene: TRBV28
CDR3 protein: CASSLTGPSYNEQFF
CDR3 DNA: TGTGCCAGCAGTTTAACAGGGCCCTCCTACAATGAGCAGTTCTTC

clone size: .
D gene: TRBD1
J gene: TRBJ2-7
V gene: TRBV28
CDR3 protein: CASNRGQGAREQYF
CDR3 DNA: TGTGCCAGCAATCGTGGTCAGGGGGCGCGAGAGCAGTACTTC

clone size: .
D gene: TRBD2
J gene: TRBJ2-3
V gene: TRBV9
CDR3 protein: CASSGREGSDTQYF
CDR3 DNA: TGTGCCAGCAGCGGCCGGGAGGGGTCAGATACGCAGTATTTT

clone size: .
D gene: TRBD1
J gene: TRBJ2-1
V gene: TRBV20-1
CDR3 protein: CSAKTGTGQFF
CDR3 DNA: TGCAGTGCAAAGACAGGGACGGGGCAGTTCTTC

clone size: .
D gene: .
J gene: TRBJ2-7
V gene: TRBV25-1
CDR3 protein: CASSRTGRDEQYF
CDR3 DNA: TGTGCCAGCTCCCGGACAGGGAGGGACGAGCAGTACTTC

clone size: .
D gene: TRBD1
J gene: TRBJ2-1
V gene: TRBV2
CDR3 protein: CASSIPGQVLYNEQFF
CDR3 DNA: TGTGCCAGCAGTATTCCGGGACAGGTCTTGTACAATGAGCAGTTCTTC

clone size: .
D gene: TRBD1
J gene: TRBJ2-4
V gene: TRBV6-6
CDR3 protein: CASSYRQGSNIQYF
CDR3 DNA: TGTGCCAGCAGTTATCGACAGGGTTCAAACATTCAGTACTTC

clone size: .
D gene: .
J gene: TRBJ2-2
V gene: TRBV2
CDR3 protein: CASIRVTGELFF
CDR3 DNA: TGTGCCAGCATCCGGGTCACCGGGGAGCTGTTTTTT

clone size: .
D gene: TRBD2
J gene: TRBJ2-7
V gene: TRBV6-5
CDR3 protein: CASSLTTSGNLGEQYF
CDR3 DNA: TGTGCCAGCAGTTTGACGACTAGCGGGAATTTGGGCGAGCAGTACTTC

clone size: .
D gene: TRBD2
J gene: TRBJ2-7
V gene: TRBV9
CDR3 protein: CASSSSGSPFSEQYF
CDR3 DNA: TGTGCCAGCAGCTCTAGCGGGTCGCCCTTTTCGGAGCAGTACTTC

clone size: .
D gene: TRBD2
J gene: TRBJ2-2
V gene: TRBV19
CDR3 protein: CASSIDRASGRNTGELFF
CDR3 DNA: TGTGCCAGTAGTATAGATCGGGCTAGCGGGAGGAACACCGGGGAGCTGTTTTTT

clone size: .
D gene: .
J gene: TRBJ1-1
V gene: TRBV5-5
CDR3 protein: CASSLGTGRFMNTEAFF
CDR3 DNA: TGTGCCAGCAGCTTGGGCACAGGGCGGTTTATGAACACTGAAGCTTTCTTT

clone size: .
D gene: .
J gene: TRBJ1-5
V gene: TRBV15
CDR3 protein: CATSVTVSNQPQHF
CDR3 DNA: TGTGCCACCAGCGTTACAGTTAGCAATCAGCCCCAGCATTTT

clone size: .
D gene: .
J gene: TRBJ2-1
V gene: TRBV5-1
CDR3 protein: CASGSAEDSSRYNEQFF
CDR3 DNA: TGCGCCAGCGGATCCGCCGAAGACAGTTCCAGGTACAATGAGCAGTTCTTC

clone size: .
D gene: TRBD1
J gene: TRBJ1-3
V gene: TRBV7-9
CDR3 protein: CASSSAGDRYSGNTIYF
CDR3 DNA: TGTGCCAGCAGCTCAGCCGGGGACAGGTACTCTGGAAACACCATATATTTT

clone size: .
D gene: .
J gene: TRBJ2-1
V gene: TRBV21-1
CDR3 protein: CASSKRGVTSENEQFF
CDR3 DNA: TGTGCCAGCAGCAAACGCGGCGTAACTAGCGAGAATGAGCAGTTCTTC

clone size: .
D gene: TRBD2
J gene: TRBJ2-1
V gene: TRBV27
CDR3 protein: CASSPLGLGGVSYNEQFF
CDR3 DNA: TGTGCCAGCAGTCCCCTCGGACTAGGCGGGGTCTCCTACAATGAGCAGTTCTTC

clone size: .
D gene: .
J gene: TRBJ1-2
V gene: TRBV28
CDR3 protein: CASSSGVDYGYTF
CDR3 DNA: TGTGCCAGCAGTTCGGGGGTCGACTATGGCTACACCTTC

clone size: .
D gene: TRBD2
J gene: TRBJ2-7
V gene: TRBV29-1
CDR3 protein: CSVNAGTSARYEQYF
CDR3 DNA: TGCAGCGTGAACGCCGGGACTAGCGCCAGATACGAGCAGTACTTC

clone size: .
D gene: .
J gene: TRBJ2-1
V gene: TRBV27
CDR3 protein: CASSYLGEATEQFF
CDR3 DNA: TGTGCCAGCAGTTACCTAGGGGAGGCCACTGAGCAGTTCTTC

clone size: .
D gene: .
J gene: TRBJ1-4
V gene: TRBV28
CDR3 protein: CASSTGGNEKLFF
CDR3 DNA: TGTGCCAGCAGCACCGGCGGTAATGAAAAACTGTTTTTT

clone size: few
D gene: .
J gene: TRBJ1-6
V gene: TRBV4-1
CDR3 protein: CASSHNQSPLHF
CDR3 DNA: TGCGCCAGCAGCCACAACCAGTCACCCCTCCACTTT

clone size: .
D gene: TRBD1
J gene: TRBJ1-1
V gene: TRBV2
CDR3 protein: CASSLDRVNTEAFF
CDR3 DNA: TGTGCCAGCAGCCTCGACAGGGTCAACACTGAAGCTTTCTTT

clone size: once
D gene: .
J gene: TRBJ1-1
V gene: TRBV6-1
CDR3 protein: CASSRRTELTFF
CDR3 DNA: TGTGCCAGCAGCCGAAGGACAGAGTTAACTTTCTTT

clone size: .
D gene: .
J gene: TRBJ2-7
V gene: TRBV28
CDR3 protein: CASSLTIPRGEQYF
CDR3 DNA: TGTGCCAGCAGTTTAACAATTCCTCGGGGGGAGCAGTACTTC